The rows below give T cell receptor beta chains drawn from one sample of a study of neurological immune-mediated disorders. TCRdb itself ran the 5' RACE reads through MiXCR, one entry per CDR3 protein. The table shows tens of thousands of distinct CDR3 sequences, with less than 2% occurring only once. Source material: PBMCs. The origin of the receptors is a woman aged 40 to 50 with multiple sclerosis. Each CDR3 is given with its conserved first and last residue. Fields, in order: V gene, J gene, clone size, D gene, CDR3 DNA, CDR3 protein. The D gene is left open where the match is weak. A clone size is listed for some rows: how often the clone was seen (once, few, many), or a class if it is expanded.

v_gene: TRBV9; j_gene: TRBJ2-3; abundance: many; d_gene: .; CDR3nt: TGTGCCAGCAGTAAGGGGGGTCCCCCCACAGATACGCAGTATTTT; CDR3aa: CASSKGGPPTDTQYF
v_gene: TRBV5-5; j_gene: TRBJ1-1; abundance: many; d_gene: .; CDR3nt: TGTGCCAGCAGCCCTTCATTGAACACTGAAGCTTTCTTT; CDR3aa: CASSPSLNTEAFF
v_gene: TRBV5-1; j_gene: TRBJ2-3; abundance: many; d_gene: TRBD1; CDR3nt: TGCGCCAGCAGCTCGGGACAGGTACTTCCTAGCACAGATACGCAGTATTTT; CDR3aa: CASSSGQVLPSTDTQYF
v_gene: TRBV5-8; j_gene: TRBJ2-5; abundance: many; d_gene: .; CDR3nt: TGTGCCAGCAGCATCACTCTGGGGGAGACCCAGTACTTC; CDR3aa: CASSITLGETQYF
v_gene: TRBV20-1; j_gene: TRBJ1-5; abundance: many; d_gene: .; CDR3nt: TGCAGTGCTGGCGGGACGCGCAATCAGCCCCAGCATTTT; CDR3aa: CSAGGTRNQPQHF
v_gene: TRBV12-3/TRBV12-4; j_gene: TRBJ2-1; abundance: many; d_gene: TRBD1; CDR3nt: TGTGCCAGCACCTCCCGCCCCGGGACAGGGGATTTCAGGAACAATGAGCAGTTCTTC; CDR3aa: CASTSRPGTGDFRNNEQFF
v_gene: TRBV12-3/TRBV12-4; j_gene: TRBJ1-2; abundance: many; d_gene: .; CDR3nt: TGTGCCAGCAGTTTAAGGAGTAGCCGCGGCTACACCTTC; CDR3aa: CASSLRSSRGYTF
v_gene: TRBV7-9; j_gene: TRBJ1-1; abundance: many; d_gene: .; CDR3nt: TGTGCCAGCAGCTCCATCAGTGAAGCTTTCTTT; CDR3aa: CASSSISEAFF
v_gene: TRBV20-1; j_gene: TRBJ2-2; abundance: many; d_gene: TRBD1; CDR3nt: TGCAGTGCTCGCGGTGCGGGGACAGGGGGGACCGGGGAGCTGTTTTTT; CDR3aa: CSARGAGTGGTGELFF
v_gene: TRBV12-5; j_gene: TRBJ1-2; abundance: many; d_gene: TRBD1; CDR3nt: TGTGCTAGTGGCAGCCCACCTGGACAGGGCAGTGGGGGCTTCGTCTATGGCTACACCTTC; CDR3aa: CASGSPPGQGSGGFVYGYTF
v_gene: TRBV11-2; j_gene: TRBJ1-1; abundance: .; d_gene: TRBD1; CDR3nt: TGTGCCAGCAGAACAGGGGATTGGAACACTGAAGCTTTCTTT; CDR3aa: CASRTGDWNTEAFF
v_gene: TRBV5-1; j_gene: TRBJ2-7; abundance: many; d_gene: .; CDR3nt: TGCGCCAGCAGAGAGACAGACTCCTACGAGCAGTACTTC; CDR3aa: CASRETDSYEQYF
v_gene: TRBV5-1; j_gene: TRBJ2-5; abundance: many; d_gene: .; CDR3nt: TGCGCCAGCAGTAACATCGGGGAGACCCAGTACTTC; CDR3aa: CASSNIGETQYF
v_gene: TRBV24-1; j_gene: TRBJ2-3; abundance: many; d_gene: TRBD2; CDR3nt: TGTGCCACCAGTGTCGGGGGGATGTTAACAGATACGCAGTATTTT; CDR3aa: CATSVGGMLTDTQYF
v_gene: TRBV30; j_gene: TRBJ1-1; abundance: many; d_gene: TRBD1; CDR3nt: TGTGCCTGGAGTTTAAGGACAGGGGGCTTGTGGGACACTGAAGCTTTCTTT; CDR3aa: CAWSLRTGGLWDTEAFF
v_gene: TRBV12-3/TRBV12-4; j_gene: TRBJ2-2; abundance: few; d_gene: TRBD1; CDR3nt: TGTGCCAGCAGGCTTATGAAAGGGGGCAGGTACACCGGGGAGCTGTTTTTT; CDR3aa: CASRLMKGGRYTGELFF
v_gene: TRBV18; j_gene: TRBJ1-1; abundance: many; d_gene: .; CDR3nt: TGTGCCAGCTCACCTTACGAAACTGATGAAGCTTTCTTT; CDR3aa: CASSPYETDEAFF
v_gene: TRBV7-9; j_gene: TRBJ1-4; abundance: many; d_gene: .; CDR3nt: TGTGCCAGCAGCTCTCCGGGATCTAATGAAAAACTGTTTTTT; CDR3aa: CASSSPGSNEKLFF
v_gene: TRBV4-1; j_gene: TRBJ1-1; abundance: many; d_gene: .; CDR3nt: TGCGCCAGCAGCAGTCGGTCTTATGAAGCTTTCTTT; CDR3aa: CASSSRSYEAFF
v_gene: TRBV11-2; j_gene: TRBJ2-5; abundance: many; d_gene: .; CDR3nt: TGTGCCAGCAGTCTGGTGCAAGAGACCCAGTACTTC; CDR3aa: CASSLVQETQYF
v_gene: TRBV20-1; j_gene: TRBJ2-2; abundance: many; d_gene: .; CDR3nt: TGCAGTGCCAAATCCAGGCACACCGGGGAGCTGTTTTTT; CDR3aa: CSAKSRHTGELFF
v_gene: TRBV5-1; j_gene: TRBJ2-7; abundance: many; d_gene: .; CDR3nt: TGCGCCAGCAGCTTCTCAGCGGACAGCCACGAGCAGTACTTC; CDR3aa: CASSFSADSHEQYF
v_gene: TRBV5-1; j_gene: TRBJ2-1; abundance: few; d_gene: .; CDR3nt: TGCGCCAGCAGCTTGGAGGCAGGGGGGGTGAGCAATGAGCAGTTCTTC; CDR3aa: CASSLEAGGVSNEQFF
v_gene: TRBV7-2; j_gene: TRBJ1-5; abundance: many; d_gene: TRBD1; CDR3nt: TGTGCCAGCAGCACCCGGACAGGTAGCAATCAGCCCCAGCATTTT; CDR3aa: CASSTRTGSNQPQHF
v_gene: TRBV19; j_gene: TRBJ2-7; abundance: many; d_gene: TRBD2; CDR3nt: TGTGCCAGTAGTACCCGACTAGCGGGGGGATACGAGCAGTACTTC; CDR3aa: CASSTRLAGGYEQYF
v_gene: TRBV5-1; j_gene: TRBJ2-1; abundance: few; d_gene: TRBD2; CDR3nt: TGCGCCAGCAGGGAAAGCCCCGGGAGGAATGAGCAGTTCTTC; CDR3aa: CASRESPGRNEQFF
v_gene: TRBV15; j_gene: TRBJ2-7; abundance: many; d_gene: TRBD1; CDR3nt: TGTGCCACCAGCAGTGGGGACAGGGTTTGGAAACAGTACTTC; CDR3aa: CATSSGDRVWKQYF
v_gene: TRBV11-2; j_gene: TRBJ2-7; abundance: few; d_gene: .; CDR3nt: TGTGCCAGCAGCTTATTCAGCACTAGGCCCTACGAGCAGTACTTC; CDR3aa: CASSLFSTRPYEQYF
v_gene: TRBV11-2; j_gene: TRBJ2-3; abundance: many; d_gene: TRBD1; CDR3nt: TGTGCCAGCAGCTCACGGGACAGGGCCACAGATACGCAGTATTTT; CDR3aa: CASSSRDRATDTQYF
v_gene: TRBV18; j_gene: TRBJ1-6; abundance: .; d_gene: .; CDR3nt: TGTGCCAGCTCACCACCGTCTGAGGGGTCCAATTCACCCCTCAACTTT; CDR3aa: CASSPPSEGSNSPLNF
v_gene: TRBV20-1; j_gene: TRBJ2-3; abundance: many; d_gene: .; CDR3nt: TGCAGTGCTAGAGATCGGGGGCAGAGCACAGATACGCAGTATTTT; CDR3aa: CSARDRGQSTDTQYF
v_gene: TRBV20-1; j_gene: TRBJ2-7; abundance: many; d_gene: TRBD1; CDR3nt: TGCAGTGCTGCTCCCGGGACAGGGGGGTACGAGCAGTACTTC; CDR3aa: CSAAPGTGGYEQYF
v_gene: TRBV6-5; j_gene: TRBJ1-6; abundance: many; d_gene: .; CDR3nt: TGTGCCAGCACTGTTAGCTCCTATAATTCACCCCTCCACTTT; CDR3aa: CASTVSSYNSPLHF
v_gene: TRBV20-1; j_gene: TRBJ1-1; abundance: many; d_gene: TRBD1; CDR3nt: TGCAGTGCCCCTAGGGTCGGGACAGGGATTTTGAGGAACACTGAAGCTTTCTTT; CDR3aa: CSAPRVGTGILRNTEAFF
v_gene: TRBV20-1; j_gene: TRBJ2-3; abundance: few; d_gene: .; CDR3nt: TGCAGTGCTAATTACCCCGCTTCTAGCACAGATACGCAGTATTTT; CDR3aa: CSANYPASSTDTQYF
v_gene: TRBV6-1; j_gene: TRBJ1-1; abundance: many; d_gene: .; CDR3nt: TGTGCCAGCAGGCCCCCCGGGGATAACACTGAAGCTTTCTTT; CDR3aa: CASRPPGDNTEAFF
v_gene: TRBV20-1; j_gene: TRBJ2-1; abundance: many; d_gene: .; CDR3nt: TGCAGTGCTAGAGGGGCGTCAGCCGGCTCCTACAATGAGCAGTTCTTC; CDR3aa: CSARGASAGSYNEQFF
v_gene: TRBV21-1; j_gene: TRBJ2-5; abundance: many; d_gene: .; CDR3nt: TGTGCCAGCAGCACGGACTCTAACTTC; CDR3aa: CASSTDSNF
v_gene: TRBV5-1; j_gene: TRBJ1-1; abundance: many; d_gene: .; CDR3nt: TGCGCCAGCAGCTCCACTCCCGGGGCGAGGGACACTGAAGCTTTCTTT; CDR3aa: CASSSTPGARDTEAFF
v_gene: TRBV30; j_gene: TRBJ1-5; abundance: many; d_gene: TRBD1; CDR3nt: TGTGCCTGGAGTGCTGGACAGGGAATGGATCAGCCCCAGCATTTT; CDR3aa: CAWSAGQGMDQPQHF
v_gene: TRBV20-1; j_gene: TRBJ1-2; abundance: many; d_gene: TRBD1; CDR3nt: TGCAGTGCTAGAGATCTCGGACAGGGGGCCTCTTTTGGCTATGGCTACACCTTC; CDR3aa: CSARDLGQGASFGYGYTF
v_gene: TRBV5-1; j_gene: TRBJ2-7; abundance: many; d_gene: .; CDR3nt: TGCGCCAGCAGCTTATCAATGGACCGTACCTACGAGCAGTACTTC; CDR3aa: CASSLSMDRTYEQYF
v_gene: TRBV18; j_gene: TRBJ1-1; abundance: many; d_gene: .; CDR3nt: TGTGCCAGCTCACTACAGGATACGCGGCAGACTGAAGCTTTCTTT; CDR3aa: CASSLQDTRQTEAFF
v_gene: TRBV14; j_gene: TRBJ1-2; abundance: many; d_gene: .; CDR3nt: TGTGCCAGCAGCCAAGAGTGGTACGGCTACACCTTC; CDR3aa: CASSQEWYGYTF
v_gene: TRBV12-3/TRBV12-4; j_gene: TRBJ1-1; abundance: .; d_gene: TRBD1; CDR3nt: TGTGCCAGCAGTTCCCAGGGGGTGAGGACTGAAGCTTTCTTT; CDR3aa: CASSSQGVRTEAFF
v_gene: TRBV5-1; j_gene: TRBJ2-1; abundance: many; d_gene: TRBD2; CDR3nt: TGCGCCAGCAGCGCCGGGACTAGCGGGGTTTACAATGAGCAGTTCTTC; CDR3aa: CASSAGTSGVYNEQFF
v_gene: TRBV15; j_gene: TRBJ2-7; abundance: many; d_gene: TRBD1; CDR3nt: TGTGCCACCAGCTATTTACAGGGGATCCGCGAGCAGTACTTC; CDR3aa: CATSYLQGIREQYF
v_gene: TRBV20-1; j_gene: TRBJ1-2; abundance: many; d_gene: .; CDR3nt: TGCAGTGCTAGAGGCAGGGACTATGGCTACACCTTC; CDR3aa: CSARGRDYGYTF
v_gene: TRBV6-6; j_gene: TRBJ2-3; abundance: many; d_gene: .; CDR3nt: TGTGCCAGCAGTTACTCGGGCCCCTCGAAAGATACGCAGTATTTT; CDR3aa: CASSYSGPSKDTQYF
v_gene: TRBV5-1; j_gene: TRBJ2-2; abundance: many; d_gene: .; CDR3nt: TGCGCCAGCAGCTCCAGAGGCACCGGGGAGCTGTTTTTT; CDR3aa: CASSSRGTGELFF
v_gene: TRBV5-6; j_gene: TRBJ2-7; abundance: many; d_gene: .; CDR3nt: TGTGCCAGCAGCTTCCGGCCTCACGAGAGGAACGAGCAGTACTTC; CDR3aa: CASSFRPHERNEQYF